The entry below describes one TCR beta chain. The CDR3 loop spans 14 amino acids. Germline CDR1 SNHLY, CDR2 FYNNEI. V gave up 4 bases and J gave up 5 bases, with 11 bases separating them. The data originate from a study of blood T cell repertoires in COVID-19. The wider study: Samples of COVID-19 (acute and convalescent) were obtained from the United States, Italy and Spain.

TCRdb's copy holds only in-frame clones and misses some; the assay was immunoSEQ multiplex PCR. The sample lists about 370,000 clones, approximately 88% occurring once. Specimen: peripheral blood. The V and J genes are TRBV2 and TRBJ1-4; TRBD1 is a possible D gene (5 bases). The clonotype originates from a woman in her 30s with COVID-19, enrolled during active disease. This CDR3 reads CASSATGTNEKLFF. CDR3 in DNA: TGTGCCAGCAGTGCCACAGGCACCAATGAAAAACTGTTTTTT.